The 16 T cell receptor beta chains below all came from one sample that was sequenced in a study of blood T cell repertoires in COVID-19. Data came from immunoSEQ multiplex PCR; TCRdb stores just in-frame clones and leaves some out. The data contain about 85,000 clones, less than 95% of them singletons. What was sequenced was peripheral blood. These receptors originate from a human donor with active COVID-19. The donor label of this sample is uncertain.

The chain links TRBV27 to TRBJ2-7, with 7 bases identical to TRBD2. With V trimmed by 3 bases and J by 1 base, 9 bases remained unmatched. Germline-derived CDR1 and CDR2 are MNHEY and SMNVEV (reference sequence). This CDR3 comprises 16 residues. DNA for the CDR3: TGTGCCAGCAGTTTGGGGTGGGGGGGTGCTTCCTACGAGCAGTACTTC. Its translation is CASSLGWGGASYEQYF.

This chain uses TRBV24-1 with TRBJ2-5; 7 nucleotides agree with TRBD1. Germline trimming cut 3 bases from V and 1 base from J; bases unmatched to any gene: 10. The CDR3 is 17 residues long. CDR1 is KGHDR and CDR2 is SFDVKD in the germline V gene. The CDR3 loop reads CATSDPGTARVQETQYF. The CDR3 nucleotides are TGTGCCACCAGTGATCCCGGGACAGCTAGGGTCCAAGAGACCCAGTACTTC.

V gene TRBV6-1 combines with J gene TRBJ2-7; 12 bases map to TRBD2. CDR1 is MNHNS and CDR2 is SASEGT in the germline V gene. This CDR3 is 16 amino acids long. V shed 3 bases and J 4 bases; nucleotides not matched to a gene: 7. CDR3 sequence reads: CASSEFLAGGIYEQYF. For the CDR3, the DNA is TGTGCCAGCAGTGAGTTCCTAGCGGGGGGGATATACGAGCAGTACTTC.

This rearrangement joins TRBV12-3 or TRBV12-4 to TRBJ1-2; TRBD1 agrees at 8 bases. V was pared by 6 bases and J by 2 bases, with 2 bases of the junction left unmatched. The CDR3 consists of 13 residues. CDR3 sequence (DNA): TGTGCCAGCAGCCGACAGGGGAACTATGGCTACACCTTC. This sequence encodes CASSRQGNYGYTF.

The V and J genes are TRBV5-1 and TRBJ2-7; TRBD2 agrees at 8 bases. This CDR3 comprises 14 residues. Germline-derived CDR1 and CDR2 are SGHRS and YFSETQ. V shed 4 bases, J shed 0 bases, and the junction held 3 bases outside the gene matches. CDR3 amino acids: CASSVGTSSYEQYF. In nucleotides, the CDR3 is TGCGCCAGCAGCGTCGGGACTAGCTCCTACGAGCAGTACTTC.

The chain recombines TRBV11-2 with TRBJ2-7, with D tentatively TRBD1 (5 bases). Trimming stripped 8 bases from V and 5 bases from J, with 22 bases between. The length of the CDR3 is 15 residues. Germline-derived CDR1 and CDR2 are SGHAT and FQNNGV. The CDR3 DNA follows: TGTGCCAGCTCCACGGGCAGGGCCGATAACCACGAGCAGTACTTC. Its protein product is CASSTGRADNHEQYF.

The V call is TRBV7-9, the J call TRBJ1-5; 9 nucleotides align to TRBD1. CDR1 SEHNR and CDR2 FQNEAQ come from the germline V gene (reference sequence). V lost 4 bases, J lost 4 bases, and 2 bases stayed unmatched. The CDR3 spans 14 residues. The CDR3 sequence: CASSSGTGNQPQHF. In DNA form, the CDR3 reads TGTGCCAGCAGCTCTGGGACAGGGAATCAGCCCCAGCATTTT.

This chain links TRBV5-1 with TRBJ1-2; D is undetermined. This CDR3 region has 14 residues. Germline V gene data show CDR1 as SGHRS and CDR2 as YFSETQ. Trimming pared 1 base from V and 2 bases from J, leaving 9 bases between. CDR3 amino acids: CASSLMSGNYGYTF. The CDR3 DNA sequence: TGCGCCAGCAGCTTGATGTCCGGGAACTATGGCTACACCTTC.

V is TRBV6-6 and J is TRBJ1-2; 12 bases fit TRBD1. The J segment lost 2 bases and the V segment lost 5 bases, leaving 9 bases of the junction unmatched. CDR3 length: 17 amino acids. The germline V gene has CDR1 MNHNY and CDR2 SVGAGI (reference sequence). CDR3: CASSPLTGTGGNYGYTF. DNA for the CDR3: TGTGCCAGCAGTCCCCTGACCGGGACAGGGGGCAACTATGGCTACACCTTC.

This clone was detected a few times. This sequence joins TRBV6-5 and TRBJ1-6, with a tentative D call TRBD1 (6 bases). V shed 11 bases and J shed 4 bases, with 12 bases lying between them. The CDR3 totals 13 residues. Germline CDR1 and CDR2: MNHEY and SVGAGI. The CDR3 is CAGTDSYNSPLHF. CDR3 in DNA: TGTGCCGGGACGGACAGTTATAATTCACCCCTCCACTTT.

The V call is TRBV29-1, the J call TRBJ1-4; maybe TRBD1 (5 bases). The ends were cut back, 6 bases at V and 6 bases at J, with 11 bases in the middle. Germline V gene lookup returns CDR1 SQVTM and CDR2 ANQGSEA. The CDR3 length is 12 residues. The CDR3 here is CSVQGLDEKLFF. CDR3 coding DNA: TGCAGCGTCCAGGGTTTGGATGAAAAACTGTTTTTT.

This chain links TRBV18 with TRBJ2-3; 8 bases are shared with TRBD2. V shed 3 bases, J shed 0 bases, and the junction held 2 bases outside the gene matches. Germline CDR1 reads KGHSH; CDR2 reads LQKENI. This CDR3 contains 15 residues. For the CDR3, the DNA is TGTGCCAGCTCACCGTTAGCGGGAAGCACAGATACGCAGTATTTT. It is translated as CASSPLAGSTDTQYF.

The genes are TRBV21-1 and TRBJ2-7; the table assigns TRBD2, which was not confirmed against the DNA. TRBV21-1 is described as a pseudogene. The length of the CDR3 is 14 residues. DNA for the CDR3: TGTGCCAGCAGCGGGCGGGGTGCCGCCTACGAGCAGTACTTC. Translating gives CASSGRGAAYEQYF.

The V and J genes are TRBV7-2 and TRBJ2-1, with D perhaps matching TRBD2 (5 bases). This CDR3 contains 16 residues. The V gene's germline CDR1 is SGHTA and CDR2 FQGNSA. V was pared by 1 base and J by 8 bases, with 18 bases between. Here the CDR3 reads CASSLGPSSIRDEQFF. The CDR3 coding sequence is TGTGCCAGCAGCTTAGGTCCTAGCTCGATTAGGGATGAGCAGTTCTTC.

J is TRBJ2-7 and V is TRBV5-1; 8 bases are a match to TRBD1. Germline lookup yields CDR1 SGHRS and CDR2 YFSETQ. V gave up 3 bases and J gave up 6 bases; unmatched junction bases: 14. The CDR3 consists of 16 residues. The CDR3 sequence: CASSYLQGDPRGEQYF. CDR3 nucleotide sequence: TGCGCCAGCAGCTATTTACAGGGGGACCCGCGCGGCGAGCAGTACTTC. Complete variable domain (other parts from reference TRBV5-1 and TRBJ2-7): KAGVTQTPRYLIKTRGQQVTLSCSPISGHRSVSWYQQTPGQGLQFLFEYFSETQRNKGNFPGRFSGRQFSNSRSEMNVSTLELGDSALYLCASSYLQGDPRGEQYFGPGTRLTVT.

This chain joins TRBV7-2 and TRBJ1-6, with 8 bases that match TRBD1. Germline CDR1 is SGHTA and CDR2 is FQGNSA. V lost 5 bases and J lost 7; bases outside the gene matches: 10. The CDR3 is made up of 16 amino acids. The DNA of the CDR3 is TGTGCCAGCAGCACAAGGACAGGGCGGCTGAATTCACCCCTCCACTTT. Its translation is CASSTRTGRLNSPLHF.